This T cell receptor beta chain was recovered during a study of CD8 T cells in ankylosing spondylitis. From the 5' RACE reads, TCRdb called clonotypes with MiXCR, one entry per CDR3 protein. The table records around 130,000 distinct CDR3 sequences, approximately 9.7% of them present only once. The sequence derives from a male donor with ankylosing spondylitis or in good health (not recorded which). Sequencing input: blood, either unsorted or a sorted T cell fraction (not recorded which).

In DNA form, the CDR3 reads TGTGCCCACGATACTATGGGGGCCAACGTCCTGACTTTC. Translated, it gives CAHDTMGANVLTF. The J gene is TRBJ2-6, the V gene TRBV21-1. TRBV21-1 has pseudogene status. The CDR3 runs 13 residues.